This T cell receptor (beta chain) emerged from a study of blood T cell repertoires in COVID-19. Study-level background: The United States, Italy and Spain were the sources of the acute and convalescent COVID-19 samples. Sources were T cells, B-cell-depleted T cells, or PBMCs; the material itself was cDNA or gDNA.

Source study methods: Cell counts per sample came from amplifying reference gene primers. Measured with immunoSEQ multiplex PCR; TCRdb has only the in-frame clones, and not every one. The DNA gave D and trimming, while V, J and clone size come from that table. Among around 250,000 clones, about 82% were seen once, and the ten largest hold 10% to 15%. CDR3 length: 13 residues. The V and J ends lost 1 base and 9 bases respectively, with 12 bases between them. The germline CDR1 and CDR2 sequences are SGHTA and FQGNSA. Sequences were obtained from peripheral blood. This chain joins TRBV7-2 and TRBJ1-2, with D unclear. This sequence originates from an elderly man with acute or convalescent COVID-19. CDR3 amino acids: CASSLEAGGSYTF. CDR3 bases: TGTGCCAGCAGCTTAGAGGCAGGAGGTAGCTACACCTTC.